This T cell receptor beta chain was identified in a study of T cell repertoires in cytomegalovirus infection. Overall study: Matching HLA type, along with CMV infection, was indicated by public TCR beta signatures. General study points: Ex vivo responses were dominated by HLA-C-restricted CMV-specific TCR beta clonotypes. Accumulated public TCR beta family frequency recognized individuals carrying CMV together with the relevant HLA.

TCRdb itself ran the reads through MiXCR, one entry per CDR3 protein. The sample gives 400,000 to 550,000 distinct CDR3 sequences, around 10% of which show up once; about 10% is in the top ten. In this sample, this clonotype turned up many times. The antigen is undetermined. Germline V gene sequence: CDR1 MNHEY, CDR2 SVGAGI. The germline V and J ends were trimmed by 0 bases and 5 bases, with 10 bases remaining between them. CDR3 length: 14 residues. This chain links TRBV6-5 with TRBJ2-5; no clear D. This clonotype was sampled from a human donor in good health (CMV status not recorded). Some clones in this sample may be carry-over from other donors' samples. The sequenced material came from PBMCs. CDR3 DNA sequence: TGTGCCAGCAGTTACTCACGGTTGGGGGAGACCCAGTACTTC. Translated: CASSYSRLGETQYF.